Following are 32 T cell receptor beta chains from one sample sequenced in a study of beta chain features in type 1 diabetes. Study-level results: Type 1 diabetes patients showed a moderate but significant shortening of TCRB CDR3s in all four CD4+ subsets.

Reverse transcribing all isolated RNA meant expressed TCRB transcripts were sequenced. Measured with immunoSEQ multiplex PCR; TCRdb has only the in-frame clones, and not every one. Among 550,000 to 850,000 clones listed, 13% were seen once. No antigen is known for these receptors. Sequencing input: naive CD4+ T cells from blood. Receptors were obtained from a man aged 18 to 29 with type 1 diabetes.

The V call is TRBV7-9, the J call TRBJ1-1; 7 bases align to TRBD1. J gave up 7 bases and V 4 bases, and 12 bases lay outside the gene matches. The CDR3 is 15 residues long. The V gene's germline CDR1 is SEHNR and CDR2 FQNEAQ (reference sequence). Written as DNA, the CDR3 is TGTGCCAGCAGCTCGAAGGGACAGAAAATAAATGAAGCTTTCTTT. This codes for CASSSKGQKINEAFF.

This clone was counted between two and nine times. The chain carries TRBV7-8 and TRBJ2-1; 13 positions match TRBD2. Germline trimming cut 1 base from V and 8 bases from J; bases unmatched to any gene: 5. Germline V gene sequence: CDR1 SGHVS, CDR2 FQNEAQ. The CDR3 length is 16 residues. As DNA, the CDR3 is TGTGCCAGCAGCTTAGAAGGGACTAGCGGGGTGTATGAGCAGTTCTTC. Translated, it gives CASSLEGTSGVYEQFF.

This chain joins TRBV28 and TRBJ1-4, with 7 bases aligning to TRBD1. The CDR3 runs to 17 residues. The junction had 18 bases not matched to a gene; V was cut back by 6 bases and J by 8 bases. The germline CDR1 and CDR2 sequences are MDHEN and SYDVKM. CDR3 region: CASSTGGTALVEEKLFF. Written as DNA, the CDR3 is TGTGCCAGCAGCACGGGAGGGACAGCCCTCGTTGAGGAAAAACTGTTTTTT.

This clone was observed a few times. Different DNA sequences within this sample yield the same CDR3. This rearrangement joins TRBV5-1 to TRBJ1-1; D gene ambiguous. V dropped 0 bases and J dropped 3 bases, with 6 bases sitting between them. Germline-derived CDR1 and CDR2 are SGHRS and YFSETQ. This CDR3 contains 13 residues. In nucleotides, the CDR3 is TGCGCCAGCAGCTTGGCCCGGGACACTGAAGCTTTCTTT. It encodes CASSLARDTEAFF. The entire variable domain, with the rest obtained from reference TRBV5-1 and TRBJ1-1, is as follows: KAGVTQTPRYLIKTRGQQVTLSCSPISGHRSVSWYQQTPGQGLQFLFEYFSETQRNKGNFPGRFSGRQFSNSRSEMNVSTLELGDSALYLCASSLARDTEAFFGQGTRLTVV.

The chain combines TRBV9 with TRBJ2-7; tentative D call: TRBD2 (6 bases). The CDR3 is made up of 16 amino acids. The germline V gene has CDR1 SGDLS and CDR2 YYNGEE. Between the trimmed V and J ends, which lost 2 bases and 4 bases, there was a span of 19 bases. As DNA, the CDR3 is TGTGCCAGCAGCGTCACGGGGGACCTAAACCCTTACGAGCAGTACTTC. Amino acids: CASSVTGDLNPYEQYF.

This clone was counted a few times. This chain links TRBV9 with TRBJ2-6; possibly TRBD1 for D (5 bases). The CDR3 has 16 residues. Trimming removed 9 bases from V and 0 bases from J, with 16 bases in between. The germline CDR1 and CDR2 sequences are SGDLS and YYNGEE. DNA of the CDR3: TGTGCCACAGGACAAACTCTGAACTCTGGGGCCAACGTCCTGACTTTC. Protein product: CATGQTLNSGANVLTF.

This clone was seen a few times. V usage is TRBV5-4 and J usage is TRBJ2-2; D is possibly TRBD1 or TRBD2 (5 bases each). Germline assignment: CDR1 SGHNT and CDR2 YYREEE (reference sequence). The V end was cut by 2 bases, the J end by 0 bases, with 11 bases between. The CDR3 runs to 16 residues. The CDR3 loop reads CASSLTRTTNTGELFF. The CDR3 DNA reads as TGTGCCAGCAGCTTAACTAGGACAACGAACACCGGGGAGCTGTTTTTT. The full variable domain, rest sourced from reference TRBV5-4 and TRBJ2-2, is ETGVTQSPTHLIKTRGQQVTLRCSSQSGHNTVSWYQQALGQGPQFIFQYYREEENGRGNFPPRFSGLQFPNYSSELNVNALELDDSALYLCASSLTRTTNTGELFFGEGSRLTVL.

This clone turned up a few times. The chain uses TRBV11-1 and TRBJ2-1; a possible D gene is TRBD2 (6 bases). CDR1 and CDR2 from the germline V gene are SGHAT and FQDESV (reference sequence). V dropped 4 bases and J dropped 7 bases, with 8 bases sitting between them. CDR3 length: 12 residues. The CDR3, as DNA: TGTGCCAGCAGCTGGAGGGGAAATGAGCAGTTCTTC. Translating gives CASSWRGNEQFF.

This sequence joins TRBV4-2 and TRBJ1-6; 8 nucleotides match TRBD1. This CDR3 comprises 14 residues. J was trimmed by 7 bases and V by 4 bases; bases with no gene match: 3. CDR1 and CDR2 from the germline V gene are LGHNA and YNFKEQ. CDR3 region: CASSLDRVNSPLHF. The CDR3 region has the DNA TGTGCCAGCAGCCTGGACAGGGTCAATTCACCCCTCCACTTT.

Note on this clone: This sample includes further DNA sequences coding for the same CDR3. The chain joins TRBV7-2 to TRBJ1-1; perhaps TRBD1 as D (5 bases). Trimming cost V 5 bases and J 0 bases, with 10 bases left between them. Germline V CDR1 and CDR2: SGHTA, FQGNSA. There are 14 residues in the CDR3. The CDR3 sequence is CASSPSRVNTEAFF. The CDR3 nucleotides read TGTGCCAGCAGCCCCTCCAGGGTGAACACTGAAGCTTTCTTT.

V usage is TRBV7-9 and J usage is TRBJ2-2, with D tentatively TRBD1 (6 bases). The CDR3 has 18 residues. Germline loops: CDR1 SEHNR, CDR2 FQNEAQ (reference sequence). Trimming pared 5 bases from V and 0 bases from J, leaving 19 bases between. CDR3 coding DNA: TGTGCCAGCAGCCAAAGGGCCAGGGGAAATCCGAACACCGGGGAGCTGTTTTTT. It codes for CASSQRARGNPNTGELFF.

The genes are TRBV28 and TRBJ2-5; a possible D gene is TRBD2 (7 bases). With 3 bases removed from V and 3 bases from J, the gap between germline ends came to 14 bases. The CDR3 loop spans 15 amino acids. CDR1 is MDHEN and CDR2 is SYDVKM in the germline V gene. The CDR3 DNA follows: TGTGCCAGCAGTTTGTATCCGGGGGGCAAAGAGACCCAGTACTTC. Its translation: CASSLYPGGKETQYF.

V and J are TRBV4-1 and TRBJ2-7; 7 bases are a match to TRBD1. V shed 8 bases, J shed 0 bases, and the junction held 10 bases outside the gene matches. Germline V gene lookup returns CDR1 MGHRA and CDR2 YSYEKL. This CDR3 has 15 amino acids. CDR3 loop: CASGGLDRDSYEQYF. The CDR3 DNA sequence: TGCGCCAGCGGCGGCCTAGACAGGGACTCCTACGAGCAGTACTTC.

This clone was detected only a few times. V and J are TRBV10-3 and TRBJ1-2; no clear D gene. The CDR3 has 13 amino acids. V shed 5 bases and J shed 5 bases, with 12 bases lying between them. CDR1 is ENHRY and CDR2 is SYGVKD in the germline V gene. CDR3 coding DNA: TGTGCCATCAGTCCCGACGGTCCTTATGGCTACACCTTC. Translation gives CAISPDGPYGYTF.

The chain joins TRBV2 to TRBJ1-5, with a tentative D call TRBD1 (6 bases). The germline CDR1 and CDR2 sequences are SNHLY and FYNNEI. This CDR3 comprises 14 residues. The V and J ends lost 7 bases and 2 bases respectively, with 12 bases between them. DNA for the CDR3: TGTGCCAGCAAGGGGGGGCTCGGCAATCAGCCCCAGCATTTT. Its protein is CASKGGLGNQPQHF. Combining the CDR3 with reference TRBV2 and TRBJ1-5 gives the whole variable domain EPEVTQTPSHQVTQMGQEVILRCVPISNHLYFYWYRQILGQKVEFLVSFYNNEISEKSEIFDDQFSVERPDGSNFTLKIRSTKLEDSAMYFCASKGGLGNQPQHFGDGTRLSIL.

The CDR3 nucleotides read TGTGCCAGCAGGGATTACCGGGACCCACTCTCCTACGAGCAGTACTTC. Its translation is CASRDYRDPLSYEQYF. The J gene is TRBJ2-7, the V gene TRBV27; TRBD1 or TRBD2 may be the D gene (5 bases each). Trimming left V 6 bases short and J 0 bases short, with 18 bases between. The CDR3 spans 16 residues. Germline CDR1 reads MNHEY; CDR2 reads SMNVEV (reference sequence).

The chain combines TRBV9 with TRBJ1-6; 7 nucleotides agree with TRBD1. Trimming cost V 4 bases and J 1 base; bases outside gene matches: 2. The CDR3 runs 15 residues. Germline lookup yields CDR1 SGDLS and CDR2 YYNGEE. The CDR3 DNA reads as TGTGCCAGCAGCCAGGGGGTTTCCTATAATTCACCCCTCCACTTT. It yields the protein CASSQGVSYNSPLHF.

The chain links TRBV9 to TRBJ2-3, with no clear D. The CDR3 runs to 13 residues. Trimming removed 3 bases from V and 6 bases from J, with 11 bases in between. CDR1 SGDLS and CDR2 YYNGEE come from the germline V gene. The CDR3 loop is CASSEKSEDTQYF. As DNA, the CDR3 is TGTGCCAGCAGCGAGAAGAGCGAGGATACGCAGTATTTT.

This chain uses TRBV11-3 with TRBJ2-5; D not resolved. CDR1 and CDR2 from the germline V gene are SGHNT and YENEEA. The CDR3 is 18 residues long. With 3 bases removed from V and 5 bases from J, the gap between germline ends came to 25 bases. CDR3 amino acids: CASSFAAIGSGAIETQYF. DNA of the CDR3: TGTGCCAGCAGCTTCGCGGCTATAGGGTCCGGTGCGATCGAGACCCAGTACTTC. Full variable domain (outside the CDR3, taken from reference TRBV11-3 and TRBJ2-5): EAGVVQSPRYKIIEKKQPVAFWCNPISGHNTLYWYLQNLGQGPELLIRYENEEAVDDSQLPKDRFSAERLKGVDSTLKIQPAELGDSAVYLCASSFAAIGSGAIETQYFGPGTRLLVL.

This clone was observed once. The chain joins TRBV27 to TRBJ1-1, with a weak D call TRBD1 (6 bases). This CDR3 spans 14 amino acids. CDR1 is MNHEY, CDR2 SMNVEV, per germline (reference sequence). Trimming removed 5 bases at V and 1 base at J, with 11 bases between. CDR3 protein: CASSTGHPNTEAFF. For the CDR3, the DNA is TGTGCCAGCAGTACGGGACACCCGAACACTGAAGCTTTCTTT.

This clone was seen more than once but under ten times. V usage is TRBV5-6 and J usage is TRBJ1-1; D might be TRBD1 (6 bases). Germline V gives CDR1 SGHDT, CDR2 YYEEEE. The V end lost 2 bases, the J end lost 1 base, and 9 bases lay between the germline ends. This CDR3 region has 14 residues. This CDR3 is CASSFRTANTEAFF. The CDR3 nucleotides are TGTGCCAGCAGCTTCAGGACAGCGAACACTGAAGCTTTCTTT.

This clone was picked up a small number of times. V and J are TRBV25-1 and TRBJ1-6; a weak D match, TRBD1 (5 bases). V lost 5 bases to trimming and J lost 0 bases, with 17 bases between them. Germline V lookup: CDR1 MGHDK, CDR2 SYGVNS. The CDR3 has 18 residues. CDR3 nucleotides: TGTGCCAGCAGTAAAGAGACAGCCGGCGGCTCCTATAATTCACCCCTCCACTTT. This encodes CASSKETAGGSYNSPLHF.

In this sample, this clone turned up a few times. The rearrangement joins TRBV5-1 to TRBJ2-1; possibly TRBD1 for D (6 bases). Trimming removed 4 bases at V and 1 base at J, with 12 bases between. The CDR3 contains 15 residues. Germline CDR1 reads SGHRS; CDR2 reads YFSETQ. The CDR3 nucleotides are TGCGCCAGCAGCGCGCCAGGGGCTTCCTACAATGAGCAGTTCTTC. Translated: CASSAPGASYNEQFF.

This clone was seen a handful of times. This rearrangement joins TRBV18 to TRBJ2-3, with no clear D. Trimming left V 0 bases short and J 5 bases short, with 9 bases between. Germline assignment: CDR1 KGHSH and CDR2 LQKENI. The CDR3 has 14 amino acids. The CDR3 loop is CASSPPRVGDTQYF. The CDR3 coding sequence is TGTGCCAGCTCACCACCCCGGGTGGGAGATACGCAGTATTTT. Full variable domain (remainder filled in from reference TRBV18 and TRBJ2-3): NAGVMQNPRHLVRRRGQEARLRCSPMKGHSHVYWYRQLPEEGLKFMVYLQKENIIDESGMPKERFSAEFPKEGPSILRIQQVVRGDSAAYFCASSPPRVGDTQYFGPGTRLTVL.

This clone was picked up a small number of times. J is TRBJ1-1 and V is TRBV30; a possible D gene is TRBD1 (6 bases). Trimming shortened V by 4 bases and J by 0 bases, and 18 bases separated the two germline ends. There are 16 residues in the CDR3. CDR1 is GTSNPN, CDR2 SVGIG, per germline (reference sequence). The CDR3, as DNA: TGTGCCTGGAACGGGGGCATCCAAGACATGAACACTGAAGCTTTCTTT. Protein sequence: CAWNGGIQDMNTEAFF.

The J gene is TRBJ1-3, the V gene TRBV7-9; weak D call: TRBD1 (6 bases). CDR3 length: 14 amino acids. Germline loops: CDR1 SEHNR, CDR2 FQNEAQ (reference sequence). Trimming took off 7 bases at V and 8 bases at J, with 18 bases between the two ends. The CDR3 DNA follows: TGTGCCAGCAAGCCGGGGGGCACGGCGGACACCATATATTTT. It yields the protein CASKPGGTADTIYF.

This clone was seen only a few times. The V call is TRBV9, the J call TRBJ1-2; tentative D call: TRBD1 (5 bases). Trimming removed 0 bases from V and 3 bases from J, with 12 bases in between. The length of the CDR3 is 15 residues. Germline-derived CDR1 and CDR2 are SGDLS and YYNGEE. CDR3 region: CASSVGLGGDYGYTF. The CDR3 DNA follows: TGTGCCAGCAGCGTAGGCCTTGGGGGAGACTATGGCTACACCTTC.

In its sample, this clone was seen a few times. This rearrangement joins TRBV12-5 to TRBJ2-3, with D possibly matching TRBD1 (5 bases). The CDR3 consists of 15 residues. From germline, CDR1 is LGHNT and CDR2 FRNRAP. The V end was cut by 6 bases, the J end by 2 bases, with 15 bases between. The CDR3 spells CASGKGVALTDTQYF. Written as DNA, the CDR3 is TGTGCTAGTGGAAAAGGGGTTGCTCTCACAGATACGCAGTATTTT.

The chain combines TRBV25-1 with TRBJ1-5; no clear D gene. In germline, CDR1 is MGHDK, CDR2 SYGVNS. Trimming left V 4 bases short and J 0 bases short, with 7 bases between. The CDR3 totals 14 residues. In DNA, the CDR3 is TGTGCCAGCAGTGGGGGAGATAGCAATCAGCCCCAGCATTTT. Residues: CASSGGDSNQPQHF.

The chain uses TRBV5-6 and TRBJ2-1, with unresolved D. Germline V gene lookup returns CDR1 SGHDT and CDR2 YYEEEE. The CDR3 totals 17 residues. V was cut by 4 bases and J by 5 bases, with 22 bases left in between. DNA for the CDR3: TGTGCCAGCAGCCTCTTACTTGAGATTGGACGCAACAATGAGCAGTTCTTC. Translating gives CASSLLLEIGRNNEQFF.

There are a few counts of this clone. The gene calls are TRBV5-1 and TRBJ1-3; 7 nucleotides agree with TRBD1. V lost 2 bases, J lost 0 bases, and 2 bases stayed unmatched. The CDR3 loop spans 15 amino acids. In germline, CDR1 is SGHRS, CDR2 YFSETQ. CDR3 nucleotides: TGCGCCAGCAGCTTCGGGACAGCCTCTGGAAACACCATATATTTT. This codes for CASSFGTASGNTIYF.

This clone was counted a few times. The chain joins TRBV7-9 to TRBJ2-5, with 7 positions matching TRBD1. The CDR3 runs 16 residues. The ends lost 5 bases at V and 2 bases at J; junction bases unmatched: 11. Germline V gives CDR1 SEHNR, CDR2 FQNEAQ (reference sequence). CDR3 residues: CASSVYGQDPQETQYF. CDR3 nucleotide sequence: TGTGCCAGCAGCGTTTACGGACAGGACCCACAAGAGACCCAGTACTTC. The full variable domain, rest sourced from reference TRBV7-9 and TRBJ2-5, is DTGVSQNPRHKITKRGQNVTFRCDPISEHNRLYWYRQTLGQGPEFLTYFQNEAQLEKSRLLSDRFSAERPKGSFSTLEIQRTEQGDSAMYLCASSVYGQDPQETQYFGPGTRLLVL.